The 12 T cell receptor beta chains in this list originate from one sample, sequenced in a study of shared clonotypes between healthy human individuals. Here immunoSEQ multiplex PCR was the method, and the copy in TCRdb shows in-frame clones only, minus some. Among a few million clones listed, over 85% were seen once. Sequencing was performed on naive CD4+ T cells from PBMCs. Noted subset: CD45RA+ positively selected. The receptors were sampled from a man aged 18 to 30 in good health. Some clones in this sample may be carry-over from other donors' samples.

The gene calls are TRBV5-4 and TRBJ2-2; D is possibly TRBD2 (6 bases). Germline loops: CDR1 SGHNT, CDR2 YYREEE (reference sequence). Trimming removed 4 bases from V and 3 bases from J, with 16 bases in between. The CDR3 covers 16 residues. The DNA of the CDR3 is TGTGCCAGCAGCCCTCCGGGAGCCGTTGACACCGGGGAGCTGTTTTTT. This encodes CASSPPGAVDTGELFF.

The chain couples TRBV30 to TRBJ1-2; 8 bases fit TRBD1. CDR1 and CDR2 (germline): GTSNPN, SVGIG (reference sequence). The CDR3 is 15 residues long. The V gene end was trimmed by 1 base and the J gene end by 4 bases; junction bases not matched to a gene: 8. The CDR3 sequence is CAWSDAGGYFYGYTF. In nucleotides, the CDR3 is TGTGCCTGGAGTGACGCAGGGGGCTATTTCTATGGCTACACCTTC.

The chain carries TRBV30 and TRBJ1-2; no clear D gene. V lost 0 bases to trimming and J lost 0 bases, with 5 bases between them. The CDR3 covers 13 residues. The V gene's germline CDR1 is GTSNPN and CDR2 SVGIG (reference sequence). DNA for the CDR3: TGTGCCTGGAGTGTTTCCGCTAACTATGGCTACACCTTC. It specifies CAWSVSANYGYTF.

The chain employs TRBV7-9 and TRBJ2-2; 10 bases agree with TRBD2. After removal of 7 bases from V and 3 bases from J, the junction contained 8 bases not matched to a gene. CDR1 is SEHNR, CDR2 FQNEAQ, per germline (reference sequence). The CDR3 extends over 16 amino acids. The CDR3 reads CASTRAGGPYTGELFF. The CDR3 DNA sequence: TGTGCCAGCACGAGAGCGGGAGGGCCTTACACCGGGGAGCTGTTTTTT.

A note on this clone: Other nucleotide sequences in the sample specify the same CDR3. This chain links TRBV9 with TRBJ2-7; TRBD2 aligns across 11 bases. V gave up 2 bases and J gave up 3 bases; unmatched junction bases: 1. The germline V gene has CDR1 SGDLS and CDR2 YYNGEE. The CDR3 spans 14 residues. CDR3 sequence (DNA): TGTGCCAGCAGCGTCCTAGCGGGAGGCTACGAGCAGTACTTC. Translation gives CASSVLAGGYEQYF.

Worth noting for this clone: The sample carries other DNA sequences with the same CDR3. V usage is TRBV5-1 and J usage is TRBJ1-1, with 8 bases identical to TRBD1. CDR1 and CDR2 from the germline V gene are SGHRS and YFSETQ. V was clipped by 1 base and J by 0 bases; unmatched bases: 5. This CDR3 contains 16 residues. CDR3 in amino acids: CASSLMGTGLNTEAFF. For the CDR3, the DNA is TGCGCCAGCAGCTTGATGGGGACAGGTTTGAACACTGAAGCTTTCTTT.

This chain uses TRBV7-6 with TRBJ1-1, with unresolved D. Germline V lookup: CDR1 SGHVS, CDR2 FNYEAQ. This CDR3 has 15 residues. V was pared by 0 bases and J by 0 bases, with 8 bases between. The CDR3 DNA sequence: TGTGCCAGCAGCTTAGCCCCCTCTCTGAACACTGAAGCTTTCTTT. Encoded protein: CASSLAPSLNTEAFF. The full variable domain, in which reference TRBV7-6 and TRBJ1-1 provide the parts outside the CDR3, is GAGVSQSPRYKVTKRGQDVALRCDPISGHVSLYWYRQALGQGPEFLTYFNYEAQQDKSGLPNDRFSAERPEGSISTLTIQRTEQRDSAMYRCASSLAPSLNTEAFFGQGTRLTVV.

This clone appeared once. V and J are TRBV28 and TRBJ1-2, with a weak D call TRBD1 (6 bases). Between the trimmed V and J ends, which lost 10 bases and 5 bases, there was a span of 32 bases. The CDR3 is 18 amino acids. The V gene's germline CDR1 is MDHEN and CDR2 SYDVKM. The CDR3 reads CATLQTTHTRGGAYGYTF. Written as DNA, the CDR3 is TGTGCCACCTTGCAGACAACCCACACAAGGGGGGGCGCATATGGCTACACCTTC.

The chain links TRBV27 to TRBJ2-2; D is tentatively TRBD1 or TRBD2 (5 bases each). The germline V gene has CDR1 MNHEY and CDR2 SMNVEV (reference sequence). The ends were cut back, 6 bases at V and 7 bases at J, with 18 bases in the middle. The CDR3 extends over 15 amino acids. The CDR3 nucleotides read TGTGCCAGCAGGGGATCCGGGACCTCCGGCGGGGAGCTGTTTTTT. Protein sequence: CASRGSGTSGGELFF.

This clone appeared a single time. The identical CDR3 is also encoded by other nucleotide sequences in the sample. This rearrangement joins TRBV7-9 to TRBJ2-1; weak D call: TRBD2 (5 bases). The CDR3 covers 15 residues. In germline, CDR1 is SEHNR, CDR2 FQNEAQ (reference sequence). V was pared by 1 base and J by 4 bases, with 11 bases between. CDR3: CASSLGLAAYNEQFF. CDR3 DNA: TGTGCCAGCAGCTTAGGCCTAGCTGCGTACAATGAGCAGTTCTTC.

Turning to this clone: This sample also contains other DNA sequences that code for the same CDR3. J is TRBJ1-2 and V is TRBV28; D gene ambiguous. V lost 3 bases, J lost 4 bases, and 6 bases lay in between. The CDR3 sequence is 12 residues long. Germline CDR1 MDHEN, CDR2 SYDVKM. The DNA for the CDR3 is TGTGCCAGCAGTTTCCGGGCCTATGGCTACACCTTC. Translation: CASSFRAYGYTF.

V is TRBV18 and J is TRBJ2-7; TRBD2 agrees at 12 bases. The germline V gene encodes CDR1 KGHSH and CDR2 LQKENI. The CDR3 is 14 amino acids. The J segment lost 6 bases and the V segment lost 6 bases, leaving 6 bases of the junction unmatched. CDR3 coding DNA: TGTGCCAGCTCCAGACTAGCGGGAGAAGTCGAGCAGTACTTC. Amino acids: CASSRLAGEVEQYF. The whole variable domain, filled in from reference TRBV18 and TRBJ2-7, reads NAGVMQNPRHLVRRRGQEARLRCSPMKGHSHVYWYRQLPEEGLKFMVYLQKENIIDESGMPKERFSAEFPKEGPSILRIQQVVRGDSAAYFCASSRLAGEVEQYFGPGTRLTVT.